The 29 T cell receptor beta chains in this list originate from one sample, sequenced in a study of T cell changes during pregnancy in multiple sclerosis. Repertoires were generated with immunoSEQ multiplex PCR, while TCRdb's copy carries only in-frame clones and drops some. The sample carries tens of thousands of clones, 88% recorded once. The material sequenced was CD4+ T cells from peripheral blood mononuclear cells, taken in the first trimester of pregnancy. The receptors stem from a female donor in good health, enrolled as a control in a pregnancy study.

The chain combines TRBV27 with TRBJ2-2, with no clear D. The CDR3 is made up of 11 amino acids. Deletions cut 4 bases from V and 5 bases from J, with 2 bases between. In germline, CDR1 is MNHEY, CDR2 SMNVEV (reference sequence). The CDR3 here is CASSSTGELFF. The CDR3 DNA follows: TGTGCCAGCAGTTCGACCGGGGAGCTGTTTTTT.

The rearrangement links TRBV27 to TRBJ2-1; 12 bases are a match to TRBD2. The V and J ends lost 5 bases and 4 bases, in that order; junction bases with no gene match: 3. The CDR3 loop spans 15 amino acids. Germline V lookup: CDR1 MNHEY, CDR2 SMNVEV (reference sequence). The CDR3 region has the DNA TGTGCCAGCAGTGATCTAGCGGGAGGGTACAATGAGCAGTTCTTC. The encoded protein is CASSDLAGGYNEQFF.

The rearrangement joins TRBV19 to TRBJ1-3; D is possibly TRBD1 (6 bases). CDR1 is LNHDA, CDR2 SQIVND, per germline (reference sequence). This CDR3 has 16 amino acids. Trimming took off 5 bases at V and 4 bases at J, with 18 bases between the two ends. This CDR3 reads CASSPLMGHLGNTIYF. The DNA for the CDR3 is TGTGCCAGTAGTCCCCTCATGGGACACCTAGGAAACACCATATATTTT.

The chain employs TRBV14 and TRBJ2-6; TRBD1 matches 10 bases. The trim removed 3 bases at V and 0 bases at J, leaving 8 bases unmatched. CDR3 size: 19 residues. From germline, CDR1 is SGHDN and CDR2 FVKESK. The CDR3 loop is CASSHSLGQGSSGANVLTF. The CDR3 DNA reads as TGTGCCAGCAGCCATTCCCTGGGACAGGGGTCCTCTGGGGCCAACGTCCTGACTTTC.

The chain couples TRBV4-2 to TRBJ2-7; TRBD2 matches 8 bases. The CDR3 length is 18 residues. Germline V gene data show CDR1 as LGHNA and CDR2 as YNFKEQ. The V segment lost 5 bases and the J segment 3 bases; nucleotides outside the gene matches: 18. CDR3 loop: CASSNQVPGGGSNYEQYF. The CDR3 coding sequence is TGTGCCAGCAGCAATCAGGTACCCGGCGGGGGGAGTAACTACGAGCAGTACTTC.

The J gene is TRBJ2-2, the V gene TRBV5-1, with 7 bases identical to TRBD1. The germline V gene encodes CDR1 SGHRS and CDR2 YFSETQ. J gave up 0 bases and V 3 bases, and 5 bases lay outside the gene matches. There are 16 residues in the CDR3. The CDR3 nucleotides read TGCGCCAGCAGCTACAAGGGACAGTCGAACACCGGGGAGCTGTTTTTT. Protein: CASSYKGQSNTGELFF.

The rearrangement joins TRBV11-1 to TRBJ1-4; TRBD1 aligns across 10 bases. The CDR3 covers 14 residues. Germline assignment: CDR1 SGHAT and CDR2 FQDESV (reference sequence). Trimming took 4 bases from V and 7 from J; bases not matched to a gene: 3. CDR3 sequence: CASSSTGGLEKLFF. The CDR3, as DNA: TGTGCCAGCAGCTCGACAGGGGGCCTTGAAAAACTGTTTTTT.

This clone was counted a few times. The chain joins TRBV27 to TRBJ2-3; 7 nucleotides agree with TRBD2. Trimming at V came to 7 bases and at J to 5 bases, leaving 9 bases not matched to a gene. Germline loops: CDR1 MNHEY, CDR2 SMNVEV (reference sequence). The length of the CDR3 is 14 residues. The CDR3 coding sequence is TGTGCCAGCAACACCGGGGGAGGGGAAGATACGCAGTATTTT. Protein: CASNTGGGEDTQYF.

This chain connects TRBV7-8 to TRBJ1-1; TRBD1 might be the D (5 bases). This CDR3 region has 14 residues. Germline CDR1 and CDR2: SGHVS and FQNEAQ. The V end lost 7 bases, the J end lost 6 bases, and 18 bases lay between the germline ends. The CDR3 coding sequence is TGTGCCAGCACCCCCGCGGGGGTGACCGCTGAAGCTTTCTTT. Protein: CASTPAGVTAEAFF.

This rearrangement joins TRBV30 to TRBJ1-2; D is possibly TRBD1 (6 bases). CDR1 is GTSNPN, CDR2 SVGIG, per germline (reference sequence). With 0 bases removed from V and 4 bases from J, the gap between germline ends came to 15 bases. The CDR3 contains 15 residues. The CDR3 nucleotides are TGTGCCTGGAGTGTACTTCATGGGGGCCCCTATGGCTACACCTTC. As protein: CAWSVLHGGPYGYTF.

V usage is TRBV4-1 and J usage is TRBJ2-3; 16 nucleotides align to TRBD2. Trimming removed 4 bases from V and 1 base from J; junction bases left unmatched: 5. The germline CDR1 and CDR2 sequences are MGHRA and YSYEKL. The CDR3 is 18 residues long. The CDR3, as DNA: TGCGCCAGCAGCCGCTCGGGACTAGCGGGGGGGGGCACAGATACGCAGTATTTT. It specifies CASSRSGLAGGGTDTQYF.

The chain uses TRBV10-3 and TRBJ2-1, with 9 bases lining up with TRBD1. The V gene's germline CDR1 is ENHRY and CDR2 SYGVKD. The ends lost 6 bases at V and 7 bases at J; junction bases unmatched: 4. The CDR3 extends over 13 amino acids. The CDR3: CAISRDRENEQFF. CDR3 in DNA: TGTGCCATCAGCCGGGACAGGGAGAATGAGCAGTTCTTC.

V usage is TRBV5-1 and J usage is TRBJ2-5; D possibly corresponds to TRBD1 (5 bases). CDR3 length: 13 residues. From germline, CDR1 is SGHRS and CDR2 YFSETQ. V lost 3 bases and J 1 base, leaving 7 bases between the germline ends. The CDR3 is CASSSRGQETQYF. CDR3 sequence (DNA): TGCGCCAGCAGCTCTAGGGGCCAAGAGACCCAGTACTTC.

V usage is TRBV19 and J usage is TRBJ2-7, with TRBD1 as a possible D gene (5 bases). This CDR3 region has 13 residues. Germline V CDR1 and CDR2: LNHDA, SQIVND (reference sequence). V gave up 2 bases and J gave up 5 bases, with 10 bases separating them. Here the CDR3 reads CASSISGYNEQYF. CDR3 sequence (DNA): TGTGCCAGTAGTATATCAGGGTACAACGAGCAGTACTTC.

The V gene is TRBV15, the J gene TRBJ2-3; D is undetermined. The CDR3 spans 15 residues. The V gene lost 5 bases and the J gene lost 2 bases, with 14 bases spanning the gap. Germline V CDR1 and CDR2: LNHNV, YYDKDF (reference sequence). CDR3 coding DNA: TGTGCCACCAGCGTAAGACAAGCCTACACAGATACGCAGTATTTT. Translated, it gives CATSVRQAYTDTQYF. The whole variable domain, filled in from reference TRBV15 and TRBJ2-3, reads DAMVIQNPRYQVTQFGKPVTLSCSQTLNHNVMYWYQQKSSQAPKLLFHYYDKDFNNEADTPDNFQSRRPNTSFCFLDIRSPGLGDTAMYLCATSVRQAYTDTQYFGPGTRLTVL.

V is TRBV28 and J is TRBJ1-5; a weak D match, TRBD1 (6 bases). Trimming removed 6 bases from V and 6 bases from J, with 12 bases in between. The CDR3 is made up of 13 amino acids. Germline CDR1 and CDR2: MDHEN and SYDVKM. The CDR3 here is CASRDSEVQPQHF. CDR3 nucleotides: TGTGCCAGCAGGGACAGCGAGGTTCAGCCCCAGCATTTT.

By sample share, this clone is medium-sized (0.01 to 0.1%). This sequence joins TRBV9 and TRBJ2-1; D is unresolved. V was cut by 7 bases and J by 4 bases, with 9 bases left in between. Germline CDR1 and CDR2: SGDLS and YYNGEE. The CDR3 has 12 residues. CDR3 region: CASARMYNEQFF. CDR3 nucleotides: TGTGCCAGCGCGAGGATGTACAATGAGCAGTTCTTC.

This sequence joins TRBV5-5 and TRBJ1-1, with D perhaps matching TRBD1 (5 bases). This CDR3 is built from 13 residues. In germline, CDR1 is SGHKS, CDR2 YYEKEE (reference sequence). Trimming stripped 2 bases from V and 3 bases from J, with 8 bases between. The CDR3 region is CASSFSRDTEAFF. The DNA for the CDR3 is TGTGCCAGCAGCTTTTCCAGGGACACTGAAGCTTTCTTT.

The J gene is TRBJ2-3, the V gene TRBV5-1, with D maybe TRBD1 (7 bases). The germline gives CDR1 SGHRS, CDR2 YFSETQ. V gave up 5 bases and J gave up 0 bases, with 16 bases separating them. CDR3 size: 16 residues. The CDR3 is CASSLEGAISTDTQYF. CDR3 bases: TGCGCCAGCAGTCTGGAGGGGGCGATTAGCACAGATACGCAGTATTTT. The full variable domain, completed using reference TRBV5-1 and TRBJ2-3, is KAGVTQTPRYLIKTRGQQVTLSCSPISGHRSVSWYQQTPGQGLQFLFEYFSETQRNKGNFPGRFSGRQFSNSRSEMNVSTLELGDSALYLCASSLEGAISTDTQYFGPGTRLTVL.

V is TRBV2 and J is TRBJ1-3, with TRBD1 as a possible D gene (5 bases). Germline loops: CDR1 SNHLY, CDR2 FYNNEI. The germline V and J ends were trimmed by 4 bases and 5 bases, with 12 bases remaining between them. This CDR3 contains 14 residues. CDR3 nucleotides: TGTGCCAGCAGTGTCACGTCAGGGAGAAACACCATATATTTT. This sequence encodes CASSVTSGRNTIYF.

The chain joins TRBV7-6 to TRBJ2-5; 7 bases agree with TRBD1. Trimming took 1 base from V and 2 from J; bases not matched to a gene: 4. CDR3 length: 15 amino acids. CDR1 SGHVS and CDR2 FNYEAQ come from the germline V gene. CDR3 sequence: CASSLGGQRQETQYF. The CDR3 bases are TGTGCCAGCAGCTTAGGGGGACAGAGACAAGAGACCCAGTACTTC.

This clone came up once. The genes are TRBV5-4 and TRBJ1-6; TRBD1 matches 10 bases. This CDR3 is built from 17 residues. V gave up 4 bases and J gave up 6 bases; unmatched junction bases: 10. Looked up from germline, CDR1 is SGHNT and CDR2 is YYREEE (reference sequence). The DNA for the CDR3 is TGTGCCAGCAGCCGGGGACAGGGGACCTTCCCTAATTCACCCCTCCACTTT. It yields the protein CASSRGQGTFPNSPLHF.

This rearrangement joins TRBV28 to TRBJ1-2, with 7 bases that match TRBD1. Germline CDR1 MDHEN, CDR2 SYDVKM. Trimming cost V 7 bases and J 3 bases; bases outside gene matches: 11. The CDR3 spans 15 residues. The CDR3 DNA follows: TGTGCCAGCACCCCGACAGGGTTTTTGGACTATGGCTACACCTTC. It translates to CASTPTGFLDYGYTF.

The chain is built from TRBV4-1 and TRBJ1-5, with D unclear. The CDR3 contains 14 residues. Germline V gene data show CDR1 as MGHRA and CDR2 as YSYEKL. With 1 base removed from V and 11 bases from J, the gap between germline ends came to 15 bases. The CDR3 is CASSQVGLMETQHF. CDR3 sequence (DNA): TGCGCCAGCAGCCAAGTCGGATTGATGGAGACCCAGCATTTT.

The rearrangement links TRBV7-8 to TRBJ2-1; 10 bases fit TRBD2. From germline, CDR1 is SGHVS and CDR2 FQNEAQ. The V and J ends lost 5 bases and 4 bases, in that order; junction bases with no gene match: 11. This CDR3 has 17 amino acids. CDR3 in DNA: TGTGCCAGCAGCCGCGGCGGGGCTAGCGGGAGTTACAATGAGCAGTTCTTC. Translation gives CASSRGGASGSYNEQFF.

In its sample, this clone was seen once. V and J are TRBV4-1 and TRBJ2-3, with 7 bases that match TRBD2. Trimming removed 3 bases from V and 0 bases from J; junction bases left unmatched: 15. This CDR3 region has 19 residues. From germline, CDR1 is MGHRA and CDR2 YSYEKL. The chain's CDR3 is CASSHLLARTGSSTDTQYF. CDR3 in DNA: TGCGCCAGCAGCCACTTACTAGCGAGGACTGGATCTAGCACAGATACGCAGTATTTT.

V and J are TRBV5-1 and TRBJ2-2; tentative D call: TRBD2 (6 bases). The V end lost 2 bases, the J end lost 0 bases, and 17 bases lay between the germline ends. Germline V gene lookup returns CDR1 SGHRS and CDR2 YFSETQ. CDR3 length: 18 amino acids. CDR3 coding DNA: TGCGCCAGCAGCTTTTTCGGGGGTTTGAGTGCGAACACCGGGGAGCTGTTTTTT. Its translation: CASSFFGGLSANTGELFF.

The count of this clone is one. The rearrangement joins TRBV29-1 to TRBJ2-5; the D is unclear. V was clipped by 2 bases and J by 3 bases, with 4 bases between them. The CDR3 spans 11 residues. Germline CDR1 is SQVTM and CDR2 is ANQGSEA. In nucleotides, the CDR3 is TGCAGCGTTGAATTAAAAGAGACCCAGTACTTC. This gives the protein CSVELKETQYF. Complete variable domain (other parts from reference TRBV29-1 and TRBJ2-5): SAVISQKPSRDICQRGTSLTIQCQVDSQVTMMFWYRQQPGQSLTLIATANQGSEATYESGFVIDKFPISRPNLTFSTLTVSNMSPEDSSIYLCSVELKETQYFGPGTRLLVL.

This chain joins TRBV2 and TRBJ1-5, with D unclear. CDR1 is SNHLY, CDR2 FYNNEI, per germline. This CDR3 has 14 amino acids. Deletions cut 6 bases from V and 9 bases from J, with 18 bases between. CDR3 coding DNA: TGTGCCAGCAGGACCGGGATCGGAAGGTGGCCCCAGCATTTT. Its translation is CASRTGIGRWPQHF.